Shown below are 10 T cell receptor beta chains from a single sample sequenced in a study of blood T cell repertoires in COVID-19. TCRdb's table, derived via immunoSEQ multiplex PCR, lists solely in-frame clones and lacks some. Altogether 97,000 or so clones are present, 75% to 95% being singletons, with the ten largest covering 4.2%. Sequencing used peripheral blood. Receptors originate from a man in his late teens or twenties with acute or convalescent COVID-19.

The rearrangement links TRBV5-1 to TRBJ2-7, with TRBD1 matching over 8 bases. Germline V gene lookup returns CDR1 SGHRS and CDR2 YFSETQ. V lost 6 bases, J lost 2 bases, and 7 bases stayed unmatched. The CDR3 loop spans 14 amino acids. The CDR3 bases are TGCGCCAGCAACCGGGACAGGAGCGCCTACGAGCAGTACTTC. Protein: CASNRDRSAYEQYF. The whole variable domain, remainder taken from reference TRBV5-1 and TRBJ2-7, is KAGVTQTPRYLIKTRGQQVTLSCSPISGHRSVSWYQQTPGQGLQFLFEYFSETQRNKGNFPGRFSGRQFSNSRSEMNVSTLELGDSALYLCASNRDRSAYEQYFGPGTRLTVT.

The chain couples TRBV3-1 (or the pseudogene TRBV3-2) to TRBJ2-2; 9 bases are a match to TRBD1. This CDR3 contains 16 residues. V trimming: 3 bases; J trimming: 6 bases; junction bases outside the gene matches: 8. CDR1 and CDR2 (germline): LGHDT, YNNKEL (reference sequence). CDR3 protein: CASSQPGTGPSGELFF. Here the CDR3 DNA reads TGTGCCAGCAGCCAGCCCGGGACAGGGCCGTCCGGGGAGCTGTTTTTT.

The V and J genes are TRBV9 and TRBJ2-1; 11 bases are a match to TRBD1. This CDR3 contains 16 residues. With V trimmed by 0 bases and J by 7 bases, 6 bases remained unmatched. Germline-derived CDR1 and CDR2 are SGDLS and YYNGEE. The CDR3 bases are TGTGCCAGCAGCGTAGGCGGGACAGGGGGTTGGAATGAGCAGTTCTTC. This encodes CASSVGGTGGWNEQFF.

The chain joins TRBV12-3 or TRBV12-4 to TRBJ2-7, with TRBD1 as a possible D gene (6 bases). Trimming left V 6 bases short and J 1 base short, with 10 bases between. The CDR3 consists of 13 residues. The CDR3, as DNA: TGTGCCAGCAGCTCGGACAGATCCTACGAGCAGTACTTC. Translated: CASSSDRSYEQYF.

This clone was seen only once. The rearrangement joins TRBV18 to TRBJ2-7; 7 bases are shared with TRBD2. This CDR3 comprises 14 residues. Germline CDR1 is KGHSH and CDR2 is LQKENI. Trimming took 2 bases from V and 8 from J; bases not matched to a gene: 9. The CDR3 sequence: CASSPSGLILQQYF. For the CDR3, the DNA is TGTGCCAGCTCACCATCGGGACTAATACTCCAGCAGTACTTC.

The DNA of the CDR3 is TGTGCCAGCAGCGTAGGGCTCGGGGGAGAGACCCAGTACTTC. This gives the protein CASSVGLGGETQYF. This sequence joins TRBV9 and TRBJ2-5, with a weak D call TRBD2 (6 bases). Looked up from germline, CDR1 is SGDLS and CDR2 is YYNGEE. Trimming cost V 0 bases and J 4 bases, with 10 bases left between them. This CDR3 contains 14 residues.

The chain's CDR3 is CASSWDRVFNEQFF. The CDR3 nucleotides are TGTGCCAGCAGTTGGGACAGGGTCTTTAATGAGCAGTTCTTC. The rearrangement uses TRBV6-5 and TRBJ2-1; 9 bases agree with TRBD1. There are 14 residues in the CDR3. V was pared by 4 bases and J by 7 bases, with 5 bases of the junction left unmatched. Germline-derived CDR1 and CDR2 are MNHEY and SVGAGI.

The CDR3: CASSYSTGGALYGYTF. CDR3 nucleotides: TGTGCCAGCAGTTACTCGACAGGGGGCGCTCTCTATGGCTACACCTTC. The chain links TRBV6-5 to TRBJ1-2, with 10 bases aligning to TRBD1. CDR3 length: 16 amino acids. In germline, CDR1 is MNHEY, CDR2 SVGAGI. The trim removed 0 bases at V and 4 bases at J, leaving 5 bases unmatched.

This chain uses TRBV30 with TRBJ1-2; maybe TRBD1 (6 bases). The CDR3 totals 15 residues. Trimming took 2 bases from V and 2 from J, leaving 15 bases between them. Germline CDR1 reads GTSNPN; CDR2 reads SVGIG (reference sequence). CDR3: CAWSSGLTGNYGYTF. Here the CDR3 DNA reads TGTGCCTGGAGTTCAGGGCTTACAGGGAACTATGGCTACACCTTC.

A single count supports this clone. J is TRBJ1-1 and V is TRBV7-9, with 7 nucleotides matching TRBD1. Germline CDR1 is SEHNR and CDR2 is FQNEAQ (reference sequence). The CDR3 runs 18 residues. V trimming: 2 bases; J trimming: 1 base; junction bases outside the gene matches: 13. This CDR3 reads CASSLTGRGRAGNTEAFF. The CDR3 DNA sequence: TGTGCCAGCAGCTTAACCGGGAGGGGGCGCGCAGGGAACACTGAAGCTTTCTTT.